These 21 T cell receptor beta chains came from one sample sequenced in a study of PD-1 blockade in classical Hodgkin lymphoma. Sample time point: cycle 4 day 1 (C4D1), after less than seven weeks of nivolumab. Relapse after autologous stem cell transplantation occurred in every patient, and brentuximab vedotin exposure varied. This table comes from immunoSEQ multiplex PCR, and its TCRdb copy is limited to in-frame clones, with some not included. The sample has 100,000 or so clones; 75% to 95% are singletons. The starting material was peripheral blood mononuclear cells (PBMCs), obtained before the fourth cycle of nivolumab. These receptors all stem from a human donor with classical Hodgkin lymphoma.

The CDR3 coding sequence is TGTGCCTGGAGTGTATCCGCTCTCGGAAACACCATATATTTT. This translates into CAWSVSALGNTIYF. J is TRBJ1-3 and V is TRBV30; no clear D gene. V gave up 0 bases and J gave up 4 bases, with 10 bases separating them. The CDR3 is made up of 14 amino acids. Germline assignment: CDR1 GTSNPN and CDR2 SVGIG (reference sequence). The whole variable domain, filled in from reference TRBV30 and TRBJ1-3, reads SQTIHQWPATLVQPVGSPLSLECTVEGTSNPNLYWYRQAAGRGLQLLFYSVGIGQISSEVPQNLSASRPQDRQFILSSKKLLLSDSGFYLCAWSVSALGNTIYFGEGSWLTVV.

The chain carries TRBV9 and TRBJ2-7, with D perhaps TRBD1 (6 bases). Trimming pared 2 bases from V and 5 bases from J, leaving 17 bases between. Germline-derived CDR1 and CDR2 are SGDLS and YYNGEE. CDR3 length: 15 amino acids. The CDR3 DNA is TGTGCCAGCAGCGTGGGGGCGAGCGGAGGCAACGAGCAGTACTTC. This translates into CASSVGASGGNEQYF.

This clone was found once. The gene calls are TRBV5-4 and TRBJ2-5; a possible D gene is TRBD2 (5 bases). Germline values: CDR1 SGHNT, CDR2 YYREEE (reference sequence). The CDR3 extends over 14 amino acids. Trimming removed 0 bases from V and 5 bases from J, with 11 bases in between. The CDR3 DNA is TGTGCCAGCAGCTTGGTGGGTTCGGGGGAGACCCAGTACTTC. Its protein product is CASSLVGSGETQYF.

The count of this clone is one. Here the CDR3 reads CASSDEPYGYTF. CDR3 nucleotide sequence: TGTGCCAGCAGTGATGAACCCTATGGCTACACCTTC. The chain employs TRBV25-1 and TRBJ1-2, with D unresolved. Per germline, CDR1 MGHDK and CDR2 SYGVNS. V lost 3 bases and J 4 bases, leaving 6 bases between the germline ends. The CDR3 has 12 amino acids.

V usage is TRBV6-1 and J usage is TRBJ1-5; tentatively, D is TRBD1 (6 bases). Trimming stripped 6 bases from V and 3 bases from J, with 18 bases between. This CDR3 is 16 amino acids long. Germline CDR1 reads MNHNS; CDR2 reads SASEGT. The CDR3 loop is CASREKRTEPNQPQHF. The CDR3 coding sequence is TGTGCCAGCAGAGAAAAGAGGACAGAACCCAATCAGCCCCAGCATTTT.

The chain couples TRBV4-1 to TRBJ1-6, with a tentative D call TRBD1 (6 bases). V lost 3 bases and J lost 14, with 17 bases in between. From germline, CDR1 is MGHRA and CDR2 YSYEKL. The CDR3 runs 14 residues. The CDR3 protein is CASSQETGTRALHF. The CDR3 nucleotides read TGCGCCAGCAGCCAGGAGACAGGAACCCGGGCCCTCCACTTT.

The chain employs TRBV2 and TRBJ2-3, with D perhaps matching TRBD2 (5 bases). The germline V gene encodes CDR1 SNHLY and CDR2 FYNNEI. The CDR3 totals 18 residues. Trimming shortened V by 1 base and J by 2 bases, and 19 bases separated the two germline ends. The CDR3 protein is CASSEVGVLREHTDTQYF. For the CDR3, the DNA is TGTGCCAGCAGTGAAGTCGGGGTATTAAGGGAGCACACAGATACGCAGTATTTT.

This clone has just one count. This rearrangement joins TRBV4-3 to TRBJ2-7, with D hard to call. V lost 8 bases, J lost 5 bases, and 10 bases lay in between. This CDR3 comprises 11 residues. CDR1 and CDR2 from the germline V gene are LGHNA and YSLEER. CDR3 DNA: TGCGCCAGCCGAAGCGTTAACGAGCAGTACTTC. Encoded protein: CASRSVNEQYF.

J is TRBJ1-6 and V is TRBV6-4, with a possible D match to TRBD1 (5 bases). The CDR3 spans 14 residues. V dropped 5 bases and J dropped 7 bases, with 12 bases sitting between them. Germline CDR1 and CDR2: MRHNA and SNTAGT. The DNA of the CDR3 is TGTGCCAGCAGTTTCGGGACCGGGAATTCACCCCTCCACTTT. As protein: CASSFGTGNSPLHF.

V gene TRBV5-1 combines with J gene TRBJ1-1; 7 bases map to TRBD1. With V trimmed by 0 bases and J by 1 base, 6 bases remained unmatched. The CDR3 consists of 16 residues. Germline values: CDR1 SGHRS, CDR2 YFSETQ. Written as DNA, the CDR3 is TGCGCCAGCAGCTTGGTTCCCAGGGGGAAGAACACTGAAGCTTTCTTT. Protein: CASSLVPRGKNTEAFF.

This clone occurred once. The CDR3 DNA reads as TGCGCCAGCAGTCGGGACAGGGGCGAAGGCTACACCTTC. Protein product: CASSRDRGEGYTF. The chain joins TRBV5-1 to TRBJ1-2; 10 positions match TRBD1. Trimming at V came to 5 bases and at J to 8 bases, leaving 6 bases not matched to a gene. Germline V gene sequence: CDR1 SGHRS, CDR2 YFSETQ. The CDR3 is 13 amino acids.

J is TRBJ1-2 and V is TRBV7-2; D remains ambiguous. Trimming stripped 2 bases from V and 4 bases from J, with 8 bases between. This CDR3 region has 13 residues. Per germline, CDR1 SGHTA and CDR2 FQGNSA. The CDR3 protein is CASSLISSYGYTF. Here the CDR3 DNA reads TGTGCCAGCAGCTTAATAAGCAGCTATGGCTACACCTTC.

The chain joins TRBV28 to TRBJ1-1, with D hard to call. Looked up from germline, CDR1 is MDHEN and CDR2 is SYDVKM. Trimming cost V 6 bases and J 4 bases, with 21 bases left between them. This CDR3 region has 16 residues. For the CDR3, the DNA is TGTGCCAGCAGACCCCTACGGTGGAGGGTGGGCACTGAAGCTTTCTTT. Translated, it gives CASRPLRWRVGTEAFF.

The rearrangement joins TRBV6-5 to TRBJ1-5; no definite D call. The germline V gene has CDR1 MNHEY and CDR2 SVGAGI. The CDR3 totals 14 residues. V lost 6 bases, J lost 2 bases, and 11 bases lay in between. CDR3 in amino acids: CASSRNGGNQPQHF. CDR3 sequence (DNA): TGTGCCAGCAGCAGGAACGGGGGCAATCAGCCCCAGCATTTT.

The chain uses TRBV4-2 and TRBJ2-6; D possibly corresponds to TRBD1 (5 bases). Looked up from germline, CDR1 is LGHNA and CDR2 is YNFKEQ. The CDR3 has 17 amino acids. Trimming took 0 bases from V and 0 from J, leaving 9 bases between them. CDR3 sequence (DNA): TGTGCCAGCAGCCAAGAAGGGGCGAGCTCTGGGGCCAACGTCCTGACTTTC. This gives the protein CASSQEGASSGANVLTF.

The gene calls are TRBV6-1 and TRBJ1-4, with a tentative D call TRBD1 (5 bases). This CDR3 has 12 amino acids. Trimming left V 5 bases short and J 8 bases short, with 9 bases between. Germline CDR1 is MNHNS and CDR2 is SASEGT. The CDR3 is CASSWTMEKLFF. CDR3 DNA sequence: TGTGCCAGCAGTTGGACAATGGAAAAACTGTTTTTT.

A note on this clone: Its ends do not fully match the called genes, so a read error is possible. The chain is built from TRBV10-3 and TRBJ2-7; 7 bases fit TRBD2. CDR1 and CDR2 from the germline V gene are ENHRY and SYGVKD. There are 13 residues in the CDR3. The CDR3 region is CASSYRGGDEQYF. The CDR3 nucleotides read TGTGCCAGCAGTTACCGGGGAGGGGACGAGCAGTACTTC.

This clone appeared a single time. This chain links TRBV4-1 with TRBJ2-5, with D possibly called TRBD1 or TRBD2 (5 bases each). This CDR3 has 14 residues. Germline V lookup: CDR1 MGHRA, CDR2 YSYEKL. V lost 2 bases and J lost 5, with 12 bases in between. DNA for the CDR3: TGCGCCAGCAGCCAACAGCCCAGGGAGGAGACCCAGTACTTC. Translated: CASSQQPREETQYF.

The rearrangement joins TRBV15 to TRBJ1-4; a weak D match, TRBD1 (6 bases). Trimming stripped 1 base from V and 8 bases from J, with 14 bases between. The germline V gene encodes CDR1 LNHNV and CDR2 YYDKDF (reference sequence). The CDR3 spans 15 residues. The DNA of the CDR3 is TGTGCCACCAGCAGAGGGCCAGGGGTGCGGGAAAAACTGTTTTTT. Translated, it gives CATSRGPGVREKLFF. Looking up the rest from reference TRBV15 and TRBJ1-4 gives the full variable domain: DAMVIQNPRYQVTQFGKPVTLSCSQTLNHNVMYWYQQKSSQAPKLLFHYYDKDFNNEADTPDNFQSRRPNTSFCFLDIRSPGLGDTAMYLCATSRGPGVREKLFFGSGTQLSVL.

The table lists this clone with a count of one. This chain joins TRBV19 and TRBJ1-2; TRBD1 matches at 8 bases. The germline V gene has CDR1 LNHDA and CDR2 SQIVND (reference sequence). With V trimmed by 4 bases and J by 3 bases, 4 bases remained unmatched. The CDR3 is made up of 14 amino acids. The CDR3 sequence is CASSTAGGDYGYTF. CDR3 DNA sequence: TGTGCCAGTAGTACGGCAGGGGGCGACTATGGCTACACCTTC. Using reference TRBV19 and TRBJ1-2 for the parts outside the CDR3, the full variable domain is DGGITQSPKYLFRKEGQNVTLSCEQNLNHDAMYWYRQDPGQGLRLIYYSQIVNDFQKGDIAEGYSVSREKKESFPLTVTSAQKNPTAFYLCASSTAGGDYGYTFGSGTRLTVV.

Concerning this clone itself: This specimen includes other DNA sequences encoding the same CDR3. The chain's CDR3 is CASSSLRGASYNEQFF. As DNA, the CDR3 is TGTGCCAGCAGCTCACTCCGGGGGGCCTCCTACAATGAGCAGTTCTTC. The chain uses TRBV7-9 and TRBJ2-1; the D gene is possibly TRBD2 (7 bases). The V end was cut by 4 bases, the J end by 0 bases, with 13 bases between. The CDR3 is made up of 16 amino acids. Germline V CDR1 and CDR2: SEHNR, FQNEAQ (reference sequence).